This TCR beta chain was recorded in a study of tumor-infiltrating lymphocytes in primary liver carcinoma. Unsorted bulk tissue, about 18-31 mg of it, served as the source for co-extraction of RNA and DNA. Each individual tumor supplied samples from five separate regions. The CDR3 runs 18 residues. Germline V lookup: CDR1 SGHVS, CDR2 FQNEAQ. Unmatched junction bases numbered 14, after V lost 5 bases and J lost 3 bases. Starting material of about 480 ng total RNA yielded TCR beta cDNA via a constant-region primer. Three nested multiplex PCR rounds of slightly modified ARM-PCR generated TCR beta libraries. TRBV1-TRBV30 forward and Cbeta reverse primers drove the first two approximately 11-cycle rounds. One entry per CDR3 protein results from TCRdb running MiXCR on the multiplex PCR reads. The sample contains more than 95,000 distinct CDR3 sequences, around 60% of which appear only once.

The rearrangement links TRBV7-8 to TRBJ2-2, with 8 bases fitting TRBD1. The sample taken for sequencing was liver tumor tissue from sampling region 3. Indicated subset: tumor region T3, left-lateral pole. The source is a woman aged 60-70 years with primary liver carcinoma and hepatitis B virus infection. CDR3 loop: CASSTRTGLGAHTGELFF. The DNA of the CDR3 is TGTGCCAGCAGCACCCGGACAGGGTTGGGGGCGCACACCGGGGAGCTGTTTTTT.